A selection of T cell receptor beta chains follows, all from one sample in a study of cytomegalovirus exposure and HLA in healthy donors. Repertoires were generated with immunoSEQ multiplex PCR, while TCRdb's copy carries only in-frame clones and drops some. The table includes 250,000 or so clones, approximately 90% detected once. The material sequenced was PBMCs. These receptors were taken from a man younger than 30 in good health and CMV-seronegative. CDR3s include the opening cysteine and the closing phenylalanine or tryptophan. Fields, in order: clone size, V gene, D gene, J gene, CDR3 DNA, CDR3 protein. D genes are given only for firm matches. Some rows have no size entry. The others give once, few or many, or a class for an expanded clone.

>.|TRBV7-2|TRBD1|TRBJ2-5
TGTGCCAGCAGCAGACAGGGAGTGGAGACCCAGTACTTC
CASSRQGVETQYF
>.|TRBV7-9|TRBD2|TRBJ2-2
TGTGCCAGCAGCTCACCTCTTGGAGCGGGAGTTACCGGGGAGCTGTTTTTT
CASSSPLGAGVTGELFF
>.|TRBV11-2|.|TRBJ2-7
TGTGCCAGCAGCTTATTCCGGGCCTACGAGCAGTACTTC
CASSLFRAYEQYF
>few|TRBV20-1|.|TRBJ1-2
TGCAGTGCTGGCAACGAGGTCTACACCTTC
CSAGNEVYTF
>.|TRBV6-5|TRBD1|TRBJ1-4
TGTGCCAGCAGTTACGGTGGCAGGGGGGATGAAAAACTGTTTTTT
CASSYGGRGDEKLFF
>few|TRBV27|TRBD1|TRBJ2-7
TGTGCCAGCAGTTTGGGGACAGGGCACTACGAGCAGTACTTC
CASSLGTGHYEQYF
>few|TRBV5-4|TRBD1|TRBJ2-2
TGTGCCAGCAGCTTACCGGGACAGGGCAATACCGGGGAGCTGTTTTTT
CASSLPGQGNTGELFF
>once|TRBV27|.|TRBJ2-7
TGTGCCAGCAGTTCGTGGGGGGGGCACTCCTACGAGCAGTACTTC
CASSSWGGHSYEQYF
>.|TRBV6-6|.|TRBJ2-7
TGTGCCAGCACCTCCGAGGGTCTAAATCTCTACGAGCAGTACTTC
CASTSEGLNLYEQYF
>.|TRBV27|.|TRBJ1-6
TGTGCCAGCAGTTTGCGGGTAGGATCACCCCTCCACTTT
CASSLRVGSPLHF
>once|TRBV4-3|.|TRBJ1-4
TGCGCCAGCAGCCAGGACTCCAGGGGATCTAATGAAAAACTGTTTTTT
CASSQDSRGSNEKLFF
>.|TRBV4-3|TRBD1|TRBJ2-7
TGCGCCAGCAGCACGTTACCGGGACAGACCTACGAGCAGTACTTC
CASSTLPGQTYEQYF
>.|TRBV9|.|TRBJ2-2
TGTGCCAGCAGCGTCTTTGCGGGCACCGGGGAGCTGTTTTTT
CASSVFAGTGELFF
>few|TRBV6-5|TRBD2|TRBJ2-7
TGTGCCAGCGGACCTGGCGGGAGGCCCTACGAGCAGTACTTC
CASGPGGRPYEQYF
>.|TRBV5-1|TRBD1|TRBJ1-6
TGCGCCAGCAGTTACGGGACAGCCGAAAGCTCCTATAATTCACCCCTCCACTTT
CASSYGTAESSYNSPLHF
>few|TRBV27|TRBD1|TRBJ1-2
TGTGCCAGCACCCCAGAGGGCCAGGGGGACTATGGCTACACCTTC
CASTPEGQGDYGYTF
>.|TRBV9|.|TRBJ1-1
TGTGCCAGCAGAGGCCCTCGGGAGGATGAAGCTTTCTTT
CASRGPREDEAFF
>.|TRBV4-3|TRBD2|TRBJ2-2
TGCGCCAGCAGCCCATCAAGACCGGGACTAGCGGGAACCGGGGAGCTGTTTTTT
CASSPSRPGLAGTGELFF
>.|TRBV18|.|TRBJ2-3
TGTGCCAGCTCAACCGGGATGTCCGATACGCAGTATTTT
CASSTGMSDTQYF
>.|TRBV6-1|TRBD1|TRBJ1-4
TGTGCCAGCATAAAGGACAGGGATGATGAAAAACTGTTTTTT
CASIKDRDDEKLFF